This entry lists 17 T cell receptor beta chains sequenced from one sample in a study of read filtering for tumor transcriptome and immune sequencing. Molecular barcoded adaptors covering alpha/delta and beta/gamma chains were used on 400 to 450 ng RNA. TCRdb re-called the reads through MiXCR, storing one row per CDR3 protein. The sample lists roughly 93,000 distinct CDR3 sequences; around a fifth were seen once. The sample comprised a population of CD138-negative cells sorted from bone marrow. These receptors were collected from a donor aged 40 or older with multiple myeloma.

This clonotype was seen only a few times. The CDR3 region has the DNA TGTGCCAGCAGCCAAGAGTGGCAAACCTACGAGCAGTACTTC. Protein: CASSQEWQTYEQYF. The J gene is TRBJ2-7, the V gene TRBV4-2; no definite D call. This CDR3 spans 14 amino acids. Germline V gene lookup returns CDR1 LGHNA and CDR2 YNFKEQ. Trimming took off 0 bases at V and 2 bases at J, with 8 bases between the two ends.

This clonotype was seen many times. The genes are TRBV6-6 and TRBJ1-4; D is ambiguous. Deletions cut 7 bases from V and 6 bases from J, with 12 bases between. Germline CDR1 MNHNY, CDR2 SVGAGI (reference sequence). CDR3 length: 13 amino acids. The chain's CDR3 is CASTLVAYEKLFF. In DNA form, the CDR3 reads TGTGCCAGCACACTAGTCGCCTATGAAAAACTGTTTTTT.

This clonotype has more than one count but fewer than ten. A far larger clone is only one base removed, so a read error is likely. The V and J genes are TRBV4-1 and TRBJ1-1; D ambiguous. The CDR3 covers 13 residues. Germline V gene lookup returns CDR1 MGHRA and CDR2 YSYEKL. The V gene lost 0 bases and the J gene lost 10 bases, with 12 bases spanning the gap. The chain's CDR3 is CASSQERLRGAFF. The DNA for the CDR3 is TGCGCCAGCAGCCAAGAGAGGCTCAGAGGAGCTTTCTTT.

Regarding this clonotype: This clone may be a read error of a much larger clone one base away. V usage is TRBV28 and J usage is TRBJ2-7, with D unresolved. The CDR3 runs 12 residues. With 4 bases removed from V and 9 bases from J, the gap between germline ends came to 13 bases. Germline CDR1 and CDR2: MDHEN and SYDVKM. The CDR3 DNA reads TGTGCCAGCAGTTCTCCCTGGCTCGGGCAGTACTTC. The encoded protein is CASSSPWLGQYF.

Regarding this clonotype: A single base separates this from a much larger clone, so it may be a read error. The chain combines TRBV20-1 with TRBJ2-3; D possibly matches TRBD1 or TRBD2 (6 bases each). From germline, CDR1 is DFQATT and CDR2 SNEGSKA (reference sequence). The CDR3 totals 13 residues. CDR3 sequence: CGGQEGGRDTQCF. The CDR3, as DNA: TGCGGCGGCCAGGAGGGGGGCCGAGATACGCAGTGTTTT.

This clonotype was seen at least ten times. The rearrangement links TRBV7-9 to TRBJ1-5; maybe TRBD1 (6 bases). V was pared by 4 bases and J by 6 bases, with 16 bases between. CDR3 length: 15 amino acids. Germline V gene lookup returns CDR1 SEHNR and CDR2 FQNEAQ (reference sequence). The CDR3 DNA sequence: TGTGCCAGCAGCTCCGGGGGGCTCACAAGTCAGCCCCAGCATTTT. Protein product: CASSSGGLTSQPQHF. Combining the CDR3 with reference TRBV7-9 and TRBJ1-5 gives the whole variable domain DTGVSQNPRHKITKRGQNVTFRCDPISEHNRLYWYRQTLGQGPEFLTYFQNEAQLEKSRLLSDRFSAERPKGSFSTLEIQRTEQGDSAMYLCASSSGGLTSQPQHFGDGTRLSIL.

This clonotype was recorded at least ten times. The rearrangement uses TRBV10-3 and TRBJ1-5; D is uncertain. CDR3 size: 14 residues. V lost 2 bases and J lost 3, with 8 bases in between. Per the germline V gene, CDR1 is ENHRY and CDR2 is SYGVKD. CDR3: CAISEGRPNQPQHF. Written as DNA, the CDR3 is TGTGCCATCAGTGAGGGCAGGCCCAATCAGCCCCAGCATTTT.

This clonotype was seen at least ten times. The rearrangement joins TRBV2 to TRBJ2-1; tentatively, D is TRBD1 (5 bases). Germline CDR1 reads SNHLY; CDR2 reads FYNNEI. The CDR3 has 14 residues. V was trimmed by 9 bases and J by 3 bases, leaving 15 bases between them. This CDR3 reads CARSWRTNYNEQFF. DNA of the CDR3: TGTGCCAGAAGCTGGCGGACAAACTACAATGAGCAGTTCTTC.

This clonotype was seen ten or more times. The V and J genes are TRBV7-2 and TRBJ2-3; 8 bases are a match to TRBD1. The CDR3 has 15 residues. Per the germline V gene, CDR1 is SGHTA and CDR2 is FQGNSA. V lost 6 bases, J lost 4 bases, and 9 bases stayed unmatched. The CDR3 spells CASRPKDRVADTQYF. CDR3 nucleotide sequence: TGTGCCAGCAGACCCAAGGACAGGGTGGCAGATACGCAGTATTTT. Filled out from reference TRBV7-2 and TRBJ2-3, the complete variable domain reads GAGVSQSPSNKVTEKGKDVELRCDPISGHTALYWYRQSLGQGLEFLIYFQGNSAPDKSGLPSDRFSAERTGGSVSTLTIQRTQQEDSAVYLCASRPKDRVADTQYFGPGTRLTVL.

This clonotype was picked up many times. This chain connects TRBV5-5 to TRBJ2-1; 8 nucleotides align to TRBD2. Germline lookup yields CDR1 SGHKS and CDR2 YYEKEE (reference sequence). The V segment lost 0 bases and the J segment 8 bases; nucleotides outside the gene matches: 1. The CDR3 extends over 13 amino acids. The CDR3 spells CASSLEAGDEQFF. The CDR3 DNA reads TGTGCCAGCAGCTTGGAAGCGGGGGATGAGCAGTTCTTC.

The V call is TRBV7-2, the J call TRBJ1-5; maybe TRBD1 (6 bases). Germline CDR1 and CDR2: SGHTA and FQGNSA. This CDR3 spans 16 amino acids. The V gene lost 4 bases and the J gene lost 4 bases, with 17 bases spanning the gap. The DNA for the CDR3 is TGTGCCAGCAGCTCGTATGGGACACGGAAAAATCAGCCCCAGCATTTT. Translation: CASSSYGTRKNQPQHF.

This clonotype has ten or more counts. This chain connects TRBV5-5 to TRBJ2-5, with TRBD2 identical over 9 bases. The germline V gene has CDR1 SGHKS and CDR2 YYEKEE (reference sequence). The CDR3 loop spans 15 amino acids. The junction had 4 bases not matched to a gene; V was cut back by 0 bases and J by 4 bases. The CDR3 here is CASSLVGTSLETQYF. The CDR3 DNA reads as TGTGCCAGCAGCTTGGTTGGGACTAGCCTAGAGACCCAGTACTTC.

This clonotype was counted between two and nine times. The chain couples TRBV18 to TRBJ1-5; TRBD1 matches 8 bases. The CDR3 runs 16 residues. Germline CDR1 KGHSH, CDR2 LQKENI. Trimming cost V 3 bases and J 1 base; bases outside gene matches: 5. The DNA of the CDR3 is TGTGCCAGCTCACCCAAACAGGGGGAAAGCAATCAGCCCCAGCATTTT. Translating it yields CASSPKQGESNQPQHF.

The rearrangement links TRBV7-9 to TRBJ1-2; 10 bases match TRBD1. Looked up from germline, CDR1 is SEHNR and CDR2 is FQNEAQ (reference sequence). Germline trimming cut 2 bases from V and 6 bases from J; bases unmatched to any gene: 9. CDR3 length: 16 residues. The CDR3 region has the DNA TGTGCCAGCAGCTTACTGACAGGGGGCGTGAAAGATGGCTACACCTTC. It yields the protein CASSLLTGGVKDGYTF.

Many counts were recorded for this clonotype. The chain uses TRBV5-1 and TRBJ2-1, with 8 positions matching TRBD2. CDR3 length: 14 amino acids. Germline V gives CDR1 SGHRS, CDR2 YFSETQ. The V segment lost 0 bases and the J segment 7 bases; nucleotides outside the gene matches: 3. CDR3 protein: CASSLAGGQNEQFF. DNA for the CDR3: TGCGCCAGCAGCTTGGCGGGGGGGCAGAATGAGCAGTTCTTC.

This clonotype was seen at least ten times. V usage is TRBV20-1 and J usage is TRBJ2-7; D is unclear. V lost 0 bases and J 0 bases, leaving 6 bases between the germline ends. This CDR3 is built from 13 residues. Per the germline V gene, CDR1 is DFQATT and CDR2 is SNEGSKA (reference sequence). CDR3 sequence reads: CSARDWASYEQYF. The CDR3 nucleotides are TGCAGTGCTAGAGATTGGGCCTCCTACGAGCAGTACTTC.

This clonotype occurred a few times. The chain combines TRBV5-1 with TRBJ2-3; weak D call: TRBD2 (6 bases). The ends were cut back, 7 bases at V and 0 bases at J, with 15 bases in the middle. The length of the CDR3 is 15 residues. Germline V lookup: CDR1 SGHRS, CDR2 YFSETQ. In DNA, the CDR3 is TGCGCCAGCGCAGAAGGGACTTCTAGCACAGATACGCAGTATTTT. Its translation is CASAEGTSSTDTQYF.